These 15 T cell receptor beta chains share one sample of origin, sequenced in a study of T-cell memory formation after mild COVID-19. Each CDR3 protein gets one entry after TCRdb re-called the 5' RACE reads with MiXCR. The table has some 210,000 distinct CDR3 sequences, 27% seen once. The sequenced material came from PBMCs or a T cell subset sorted from them (not recorded which). The receptors shown here come from an adult woman who had mild COVID-19 (a few samples of this study predate the infection). Cell type and time point are not known.

There are a few counts of this clonotype. The V and J genes are TRBV7-2 and TRBJ2-7; TRBD2 matches 13 bases. Germline lookup yields CDR1 SGHTA and CDR2 FQGNSA. The CDR3 totals 15 residues. The V and J ends lost 4 bases and 5 bases, in that order; junction bases with no gene match: 5. Written as DNA, the CDR3 is TGTGCCAGCAGCTCGGGACTAGCGGGATTCAACGAGCAGTACTTC. Translation: CASSSGLAGFNEQYF.

This clonotype has more than one count but fewer than ten. The V and J genes are TRBV7-2 and TRBJ2-3, with 9 bases aligning to TRBD2. The CDR3 covers 14 residues. The V and J ends lost 3 bases and 6 bases, in that order; junction bases with no gene match: 4. The germline gives CDR1 SGHTA, CDR2 FQGNSA. This CDR3 reads CASSLGLAWDTQYF. The CDR3, as DNA: TGTGCCAGCAGCTTGGGACTAGCTTGGGATACGCAGTATTTT. The complete variable domain, with remaining parts taken from reference TRBV7-2 and TRBJ2-3, reads GAGVSQSPSNKVTEKGKDVELRCDPISGHTALYWYRQSLGQGLEFLIYFQGNSAPDKSGLPSDRFSAERTGGSVSTLTIQRTQQEDSAVYLCASSLGLAWDTQYFGPGTRLTVL.

This clonotype came up a few times. The chain is built from TRBV6-6 and TRBJ1-1; possible D gene TRBD1, 6 bases. Germline assignment: CDR1 MNHNY and CDR2 SVGAGI (reference sequence). CDR3 size: 12 residues. V shed 2 bases and J shed 8 bases, with 9 bases lying between them. This CDR3 is CASSYLQGEAFF. The DNA for the CDR3 is TGTGCCAGCAGTTACCTACAGGGCGAAGCTTTCTTT.

In this sample, this clonotype turned up many times. The J gene is TRBJ2-1, the V gene TRBV4-1; maybe TRBD2 (5 bases). The CDR3 sequence is 13 residues long. The germline CDR1 and CDR2 sequences are MGHRA and YSYEKL. The ends were cut back, 0 bases at V and 10 bases at J, with 10 bases in the middle. CDR3 in amino acids: CASSQEEAGEQFF. In DNA form, the CDR3 reads TGCGCCAGCAGCCAAGAGGAGGCTGGAGAGCAGTTCTTC.

Only a few counts were recorded for this clonotype. The chain is built from TRBV6-5 and TRBJ2-1, with TRBD2 matching over 9 bases. Germline-derived CDR1 and CDR2 are MNHEY and SVGAGI. This CDR3 contains 15 residues. J lost 9 bases, V lost 5 bases, and 11 bases had no gene match. CDR3 sequence (DNA): TGTGCCAGCAGTAGCCCTAGCGGGATCGGCGGTGAGCAGTTCTTC. This translates into CASSSPSGIGGEQFF.

This clonotype was recorded once. The V gene is TRBV4-1, the J gene TRBJ2-1, with D unresolved. The length of the CDR3 is 13 residues. Germline V gene sequence: CDR1 MGHRA, CDR2 YSYEKL. The germline V and J ends were trimmed by 4 bases and 8 bases, with 12 bases remaining between them. This chain's CDR3 is CASSPGGLDEQFF. The CDR3 region has the DNA TGCGCCAGCAGCCCTGGTGGGTTGGATGAGCAGTTCTTC.

V gene TRBV7-3 combines with J gene TRBJ2-3; 7 bases align to TRBD1. The germline V gene encodes CDR1 SGHTA and CDR2 FQGTGA. The CDR3 runs to 18 residues. J gave up 0 bases and V 5 bases, and 14 bases lay outside the gene matches. CDR3 region: CASSPVGFTGASTDTQYF. In nucleotides, the CDR3 is TGTGCCAGCAGCCCCGTTGGCTTTACAGGGGCTAGCACAGATACGCAGTATTTT.

This clonotype turned up a few times. CDR3 sequence: CASSLDLGVGQETQYF. The CDR3 DNA is TGCGCCAGCAGCTTGGATCTAGGCGTAGGCCAAGAGACCCAGTACTTC. The gene calls are TRBV5-1 and TRBJ2-5, with unresolved D. This CDR3 has 16 amino acids. CDR1 is SGHRS and CDR2 is YFSETQ in the germline V gene. Trimming pared 0 bases from V and 1 base from J, leaving 13 bases between.

There are a few counts of this clonotype. The genes are TRBV5-1 and TRBJ2-5, with D perhaps matching TRBD1 (6 bases). The V gene's germline CDR1 is SGHRS and CDR2 YFSETQ. CDR3 length: 13 amino acids. Trimming took 4 bases from V and 3 from J, leaving 10 bases between them. CDR3 loop: CASSPWTEETQYF. The CDR3 bases are TGCGCCAGCAGCCCCTGGACAGAAGAGACCCAGTACTTC.

This clonotype was seen a few times. The chain carries TRBV7-6 and TRBJ1-3; D perhaps matches TRBD1 (6 bases). CDR1 is SGHVS and CDR2 is FNYEAQ in the germline V gene. Trimming cost V 2 bases and J 0 bases, with 17 bases left between them. CDR3 length equals 18 residues. The CDR3 sequence is CASSLLPLDRSSGNTIYF. DNA of the CDR3: TGTGCCAGCAGCTTACTACCGTTAGACAGGAGCTCTGGAAACACCATATATTTT.

The V and J genes are TRBV20-1 and TRBJ1-2, with a weak D call TRBD1 (6 bases). Trimming removed 6 bases at V and 4 bases at J, with 18 bases between. Looked up from germline, CDR1 is DFQATT and CDR2 is SNEGSKA (reference sequence). CDR3 size: 14 residues. CDR3 sequence (DNA): TGCAGTGCCGGGCAGACAGGTTCTAGCTATGGCTACACCTTC. Its protein is CSAGQTGSSYGYTF.

This clonotype occurred a few times. This rearrangement joins TRBV23-1 to TRBJ2-5; TRBD1 agrees at 9 bases. TRBV23-1 is an open reading frame, and its role is uncertain. The V and J ends lost 0 bases and 7 bases, in that order; junction bases with no gene match: 6. The CDR3 runs 15 residues. In DNA form, the CDR3 reads TGCGCCAGCAGTCAATCCGGGACAGGGTTGGGGACCCAGTACTTC. Protein sequence: CASSQSGTGLGTQYF.

At least ten counts were recorded for this clonotype. The chain employs TRBV4-3 and TRBJ2-6; 9 bases match TRBD2. This CDR3 comprises 16 residues. V trimming: 4 bases; J trimming: 4 bases; junction bases outside the gene matches: 5. Germline loops: CDR1 LGHNA, CDR2 YSLEER. CDR3 sequence reads: CASSRQRGAGANVLTF. DNA for the CDR3: TGCGCCAGCAGCCGCCAGCGGGGGGCGGGGGCCAACGTCCTGACTTTC.

This chain connects TRBV7-9 to TRBJ2-3; no reliable D call. The CDR3 runs 15 residues. From germline, CDR1 is SEHNR and CDR2 FQNEAQ (reference sequence). Between the trimmed V and J ends, which lost 1 base and 1 base, there was a span of 9 bases. Here the CDR3 DNA reads TGTGCCAGCAGCTTAGGGGCAGATCGCACAGATACGCAGTATTTT. This codes for CASSLGADRTDTQYF.

This clonotype was seen more than once but under ten times. The rearrangement links TRBV10-3 to TRBJ2-3; D is undetermined. Germline CDR1 is ENHRY and CDR2 is SYGVKD. The CDR3 consists of 14 residues. Trimming took 8 bases from V and 0 from J, leaving 12 bases between them. In nucleotides, the CDR3 is TGTGCCATCTTTAACCGAGAGAGCACAGATACGCAGTATTTT. This encodes CAIFNRESTDTQYF.